Presented here are 26 T cell receptor beta chains from one specimen sequenced in a study of shared clonotypes between healthy human individuals. Some clones are missing from TCRdb's copy, which holds only in-frame ones; the method was immunoSEQ multiplex PCR. The sample lists about 510,000 clones, more than 65% occurring once. The sequencing input was PBMCs. Receptors originate from a woman in her forties in good health. Some clones in this sample may be carry-over from other donors' samples.

The chain links TRBV6-6 to TRBJ2-7, with D unresolved. Germline loops: CDR1 MNHNY, CDR2 SVGAGI (reference sequence). V was shortened by 6 bases and J by 1 base, with 16 bases between the two germline ends. The CDR3 extends over 15 amino acids. CDR3: CASSLSSLGSYEQYF. DNA of the CDR3: TGTGCCAGCAGCCTTAGCTCTTTGGGATCCTACGAGCAGTACTTC.

The chain links TRBV7-8 to TRBJ2-1; a possible D gene is TRBD2 (5 bases). Germline V gives CDR1 SGHVS, CDR2 FQNEAQ. The CDR3 is 14 residues long. V lost 8 bases and J lost 3, with 14 bases in between. The CDR3 DNA follows: TGTGCCAGCGGGTCCTACGGGGACTACAATGAGCAGTTCTTC. This codes for CASGSYGDYNEQFF.

The chain combines TRBV6-9 with TRBJ2-2; 7 bases fit TRBD2. Germline V CDR1 and CDR2: MNHGY, SVAAGI. This CDR3 has 17 residues. V shed 4 bases, J shed 7 bases, and the junction held 15 bases outside the gene matches. CDR3 amino acids: CASSSPLGGGPVGELFF. CDR3 DNA: TGTGCCAGCAGTTCCCCTTTGGGGGGAGGGCCTGTCGGGGAGCTGTTTTTT.

As DNA, the CDR3 is TGTGCCAGCAGCCGGACCCGAAACACCATATATTTT. This gives the protein CASSRTRNTIYF. The chain uses TRBV28 and TRBJ1-3; D is unresolved. Trimming removed 6 bases from V and 5 bases from J, with 8 bases in between. CDR1 and CDR2 from the germline V gene are MDHEN and SYDVKM. The CDR3 spans 12 residues.

This clone was seen many times. The rearrangement links TRBV6-5 to TRBJ1-2; 9 positions agree with TRBD1. Germline CDR1 reads MNHEY; CDR2 reads SVGAGI. CDR3 length: 15 residues. Losses at the gene ends were 1 base for V and 4 bases for J; bases not matched to a gene: 4. The CDR3 spells CASSYLGQGGYGYTF. As DNA, the CDR3 is TGTGCCAGCAGTTACTTGGGACAGGGTGGCTATGGCTACACCTTC.

This sequence joins TRBV19 and TRBJ2-1; 9 bases map to TRBD1. Trimming took 4 bases from V and 9 from J; bases not matched to a gene: 7. The CDR3 consists of 14 residues. Per the germline V gene, CDR1 is LNHDA and CDR2 is SQIVND (reference sequence). CDR3 amino acids: CASSKDRGVSEQFF. The CDR3 DNA sequence: TGTGCCAGTAGTAAGGACAGGGGTGTGAGTGAGCAGTTCTTC.

This clone was recorded at least ten times. The chain carries TRBV9 and TRBJ1-3; 7 bases are a match to TRBD1. The CDR3 has 15 residues. Germline V CDR1 and CDR2: SGDLS, YYNGEE. J was trimmed by 4 bases and V by 3 bases; bases with no gene match: 7. Here the CDR3 reads CASSEEGARGNTIYF. The CDR3, as DNA: TGTGCCAGCAGCGAGGAGGGGGCGCGCGGAAACACCATATATTTT.

V is TRBV29-1 and J is TRBJ1-2; D gene ambiguous. Trimming removed 4 bases from V and 1 base from J, with 10 bases in between. Germline CDR1 SQVTM, CDR2 ANQGSEA. The CDR3 consists of 13 residues. CDR3 sequence reads: CSVATVGNYGYTF. In DNA, the CDR3 is TGCAGCGTTGCCACAGTTGGTAACTATGGCTACACCTTC.

V is TRBV5-4 and J is TRBJ2-3, with D uncertain. V dropped 2 bases and J dropped 0 bases, with 4 bases sitting between them. Germline V gives CDR1 SGHNT, CDR2 YYREEE (reference sequence). The CDR3 is 13 amino acids. CDR3 sequence reads: CASSFPSTDTQYF. DNA of the CDR3: TGTGCCAGCAGCTTCCCTAGCACAGATACGCAGTATTTT.

The chain has TRBV28 and TRBJ1-1; D ambiguous. Germline lookup yields CDR1 MDHEN and CDR2 SYDVKM. With 0 bases removed from V and 1 base from J, the gap between germline ends came to 9 bases. The CDR3 has 15 residues. The CDR3 is CASSLWGRGNTEAFF. Written as DNA, the CDR3 is TGTGCCAGCAGTTTATGGGGCCGGGGGAACACTGAAGCTTTCTTT.

The gene calls are TRBV28 and TRBJ1-5, with 7 bases fitting TRBD1. Germline values: CDR1 MDHEN, CDR2 SYDVKM. The trim removed 3 bases at V and 1 base at J, leaving 6 bases unmatched. The CDR3 consists of 16 residues. The CDR3: CASSLVGGVSNQPQHF. CDR3 in DNA: TGTGCCAGCAGTTTGGTAGGGGGCGTGAGCAATCAGCCCCAGCATTTT.

The chain has TRBV7-3 and TRBJ2-3, with D perhaps TRBD1 (6 bases). Germline CDR1 and CDR2: SGHTA and FQGTGA. V lost 4 bases, J lost 8 bases, and 13 bases lay in between. This CDR3 contains 13 residues. CDR3 sequence reads: CASSSTGSGTQYF. CDR3 coding DNA: TGTGCCAGCAGCTCCACAGGGTCGGGTACGCAGTATTTT.

This clone was detected only once. A read error may be the cause here, since a much bigger clone is one base away. The chain links TRBV5-5 to TRBJ1-4; D gene ambiguous. Trimming left V 0 bases short and J 6 bases short, with 0 bases between. This CDR3 is built from 11 residues. Germline CDR1 is SGHKS and CDR2 is YYEKEE (reference sequence). The CDR3, as DNA: TGTGCCAGCAGCTTGGATGAAAAACTGTTTTTT. It encodes CASSLDEKLFF.

The chain joins TRBV7-3 to TRBJ2-3, with D possibly matching TRBD2 (6 bases). Germline loops: CDR1 SGHTA, CDR2 FQGTGA. CDR3 length equals 13 residues. V dropped 4 bases and J dropped 9 bases, with 14 bases sitting between them. For the CDR3, the DNA is TGTGCCAGCAGCTCACGAACAGCGGGCACGCAGTATTTT. Amino acid sequence: CASSSRTAGTQYF.

Of note for this clone: One base separates it from a far larger clone, so it is likely a read error. The V gene is TRBV6-5, the J gene TRBJ1-2; tentatively, D is TRBD1 (5 bases). The CDR3 covers 13 residues. Per germline, CDR1 MNHEY and CDR2 SVGAGI. This CDR3 is CASMRQLGYGYAF. Written as DNA, the CDR3 is TGTGCCAGCATGAGACAGCTTGGCTATGGCTACGCCTTC.

The V call is TRBV7-9, the J call TRBJ1-2; 9 positions match TRBD1. J gave up 6 bases and V 5 bases, and 10 bases lay outside the gene matches. The CDR3 is 15 amino acids. Germline V lookup: CDR1 SEHNR, CDR2 FQNEAQ (reference sequence). CDR3 sequence (DNA): TGTGCCAGCAGCCACAACAGGGGGCGCCTCGATGGCTACACCTTC. Translating gives CASSHNRGRLDGYTF.

The chain links TRBV10-3 to TRBJ1-4; 7 nucleotides match TRBD1. Germline CDR1 is ENHRY and CDR2 is SYGVKD. The CDR3 runs to 16 residues. V dropped 3 bases and J dropped 7; count of bases not matched to a gene: 11. The CDR3 is CAISDHQRQGGEKLFF. The DNA of the CDR3 is TGTGCCATCAGTGATCACCAGAGACAGGGAGGTGAAAAACTGTTTTTT.

Concerning this clone: This is likely an artifact of a read error, given a far larger clone one base away. The rearrangement links TRBV2 to TRBJ2-7; 13 nucleotides match TRBD2. The CDR3 has 14 residues. Germline V CDR1 and CDR2: SNHLY, FYNNEI. The V and J ends lost 6 bases and 4 bases, in that order; junction bases with no gene match: 3. The CDR3 region is CASSWTSGSYEQYF. CDR3 DNA: TGTGCCAGCAGCTGGACTAGCGGGAGTTACGAGCAGTACTTC.

This clone was counted a single time. The J gene is TRBJ2-7, the V gene TRBV28; the D gene is possibly TRBD2 (5 bases). Germline-derived CDR1 and CDR2 are MDHEN and SYDVKM. The ends were cut back, 6 bases at V and 5 bases at J, with 23 bases in the middle. The CDR3 has 16 amino acids. The CDR3 loop reads CASSLSGWAFGNEQYF. CDR3 DNA: TGTGCCAGCAGCCTCAGTGGGTGGGCCTTCGGGAACGAGCAGTACTTC.

CDR3 sequence reads: CASSAGDRNIQYF. In DNA, the CDR3 is TGTGCCAGCTCAGCCGGAGATAGAAACATTCAGTACTTC. The genes are TRBV18 and TRBJ2-4, with D unclear. CDR3 length: 13 amino acids. Germline CDR1 reads KGHSH; CDR2 reads LQKENI. Trimming pared 5 bases from V and 6 bases from J, leaving 11 bases between. Together with reference TRBV18 and TRBJ2-4, the CDR3 gives the full variable domain: NAGVMQNPRHLVRRRGQEARLRCSPMKGHSHVYWYRQLPEEGLKFMVYLQKENIIDESGMPKERFSAEFPKEGPSILRIQQVVRGDSAAYFCASSAGDRNIQYFGAGTRLSVL.

The sample holds one count of this clone. The sample has other DNA sequences that encode this CDR3 too. The chain recombines TRBV5-1 with TRBJ2-7, with TRBD1 identical over 8 bases. In germline, CDR1 is SGHRS, CDR2 YFSETQ. The CDR3 consists of 15 residues. V was pared by 4 bases and J by 2 bases, with 8 bases of the junction left unmatched. The CDR3 DNA follows: TGCGCCAGCAGCCCTACAGGGACAGGCGCCTACGAGCAGTACTTC. Translating it yields CASSPTGTGAYEQYF.

This clone was recorded only once. The J gene is TRBJ2-1, the V gene TRBV5-1; 7 nucleotides line up with TRBD2. Germline V gene lookup returns CDR1 SGHRS and CDR2 YFSETQ. The CDR3 loop spans 16 amino acids. With 4 bases clipped from V and 5 bases from J, the junction kept 12 bases outside the gene matches. The CDR3 here is CASSLPGASGNNEQFF. CDR3 bases: TGCGCCAGCAGCCTCCCCGGGGCTAGCGGAAACAATGAGCAGTTCTTC.

The rearrangement uses TRBV2 and TRBJ2-7; TRBD1 or TRBD2 may be the D gene (5 bases each). V was clipped by 1 base and J by 2 bases, with 12 bases between them. CDR1 SNHLY and CDR2 FYNNEI come from the germline V gene. This CDR3 is built from 15 residues. CDR3 residues: CASSEGGGPPYEQYF. Here the CDR3 DNA reads TGTGCCAGCAGTGAAGGGGGCGGGCCCCCCTACGAGCAGTACTTC.

The rearrangement joins TRBV5-1 to TRBJ2-1, with 8 bases matching TRBD2. Germline V CDR1 and CDR2: SGHRS, YFSETQ. V lost 0 bases and J lost 3; bases outside the gene matches: 2. CDR3 length: 15 residues. The CDR3 nucleotides read TGCGCCAGCAGCTTGGAAAGCGGGAGCTACAATGAGCAGTTCTTC. Amino acids: CASSLESGSYNEQFF.

The chain joins TRBV11-2 to TRBJ1-4; no firm D call. This CDR3 comprises 12 residues. Looked up from germline, CDR1 is SGHAT and CDR2 is FQNNGV. V lost 5 bases to trimming and J lost 8 bases, with 9 bases between them. The CDR3 sequence is CASSPENEKLFF. CDR3 nucleotide sequence: TGTGCCAGCAGCCCTGAAAACGAAAAACTGTTTTTT.

This chain joins TRBV29-1 and TRBJ2-2, with D hard to call. The CDR3 has 13 amino acids. The germline V gene has CDR1 SQVTM and CDR2 ANQGSEA. Deletions cut 2 bases from V and 6 bases from J, with 10 bases between. The CDR3 loop is CSVENSVAGELFF. In DNA, the CDR3 is TGCAGCGTTGAAAACAGCGTTGCCGGGGAGCTGTTTTTT.